What follows is one TCR beta chain and its context. Study processing details: The authors estimated nucleated cell counts from reference gene primer amplification. Sequencing was performed with immunoSEQ multiplex PCR; in TCRdb, only in-frame clones are kept and a portion is missing. That table is the source of V, J and clone size, and D and trimming were worked out from the DNA. Altogether some 66,000 clones are present, approximately 90% being singletons, with the ten largest covering 7.3%. The data originate from a study of blood T cell repertoires in COVID-19. The wider study: Researchers got acute and convalescent COVID-19 samples from the United States, Italy and Spain. In each case, the material was cDNA or gDNA derived from T cells, B-cell-depleted T cells, or PBMCs.

The CDR3 is 15 amino acids. Germline CDR1 is SNHLY and CDR2 is FYNNEI. The V gene lost 4 bases and the J gene lost 4 bases, with 16 bases spanning the gap. The chain joins TRBV2 to TRBJ2-5; TRBD2 might be the D (6 bases). This TCR derives from a human donor in a cohort sampled during active COVID-19. Sequencing was carried out using peripheral blood. CDR3 protein: CASSVISGVGETQYF. The CDR3 DNA follows: TGTGCCAGCAGTGTTATCTCGGGAGTTGGAGAGACCCAGTACTTC.